This entry concerns a single T cell receptor beta chain. These data belong to a study of PD-L1 blockade in urothelial cancer. The wider study: About 90% of the roughly 30 patients were men whose urothelial cancer was bladder-origin.

Germline lookup yields CDR1 SGHRS and CDR2 YFSETQ. V dropped 4 bases and J dropped 8 bases, with 13 bases sitting between them. The CDR3 is 13 amino acids. Time point meaning: peripheral blood 6 weeks after treatment start. The method was immunoSEQ multiplex PCR; TCRdb's version includes in-frame clones alone and lacks a portion of them. In the table there are tens of thousands of clones, 86% of which are singletons. Sequences were derived from PBMCs, sampled around atezolizumab (anti-PD-L1) treatment. The chain uses TRBV5-1 and TRBJ2-4; D is unresolved. The receptor comes from a man between 60 and 75 years old with urothelial cancer. The CDR3 DNA reads TGCGCCAGCAGCCGCGGCTATGAGGACATTCAGTACTTC. As protein: CASSRGYEDIQYF.